This T cell receptor (beta chain) was sequenced in a study of breast tumors, draining lymph nodes, adjacent tissues. General study points: Most tumor T cells seemingly derive from lymph node, then expand in tumor. Tumor TCR diversity was below lymph nodes but above nontumor tissue. Luminal-like breast cancer showed significantly higher tumor–nontumor repertoire similarity than basal-like.

Via MiXCR, TCRdb re-called the multiplex PCR reads, giving one row per CDR3 protein. Of some 97,000 distinct CDR3 sequences in the sample, about 20% were seen once. Germline CDR1 SGHTA, CDR2 FQGNSA. The CDR3 has 14 residues. V trimming: 3 bases; J trimming: 11 bases; junction bases outside the gene matches: 10. Concerning this clonotype: What it binds is not known.

The lymph nodes were axillary draining lymph nodes from breast cancer patients. This TCR was sampled from a female donor with breast cancer. Some clones in this sample may be carry-over from other donors' samples. The chain combines TRBV7-2 with TRBJ1-1; TRBD1 matches at 9 bases. The sample was axillary lymph node tissue. CDR3 sequence (DNA): TGTGCCAGCAGCTTCACGGATACAGGGGGCGACGCTTTCTTT. Protein sequence: CASSFTDTGGDAFF. The full variable domain, in which reference TRBV7-2 and TRBJ1-1 provide the parts outside the CDR3, is GAGVSQSPSNKVTEKGKDVELRCDPISGHTALYWYRQSLGQGLEFLIYFQGNSAPDKSGLPSDRFSAERTGGSVSTLTIQRTQQEDSAVYLCASSFTDTGGDAFFGQGTRLTVV.